The table lists the clone carrying this T cell receptor beta chain with many counts. Antigen unknown. This sample is drawn from a study of human T cells and chemical hapten exposure. Study information: Doses of diphenylcyclopropenone went to the patients' scalps weekly throughout the approximately 25-week study. General study results and limits: Patch test score was positively correlated with the counts of PT1 expanded TCRs.

MiXCR, applied by TCRdb to the RACE reads, yields one record per CDR3 protein. The sample lists 300,000 to 450,000 distinct CDR3 sequences; less than 6.5% were seen once. V was clipped by 4 bases and J by 6 bases; unmatched bases: 4. The length of the CDR3 is 14 residues. Germline lookup yields CDR1 LGHDT and CDR2 YNNKEL (reference sequence). Time point indicated: pre-sensitization, week 0. Documented treatment: therapeutic diphenylcyclopropenone sensitization with weekly scalp DPC. Suited to DPC and affected by alopecia, the donors ranged from 18 to 70 years old. Total RNA was extracted from unfractionated whole blood.

Sequencing used whole blood, obtained in connection with sensitization to the hapten diphenylcyclopropenone (DPC). The TCR sequence derives from a woman aged 50 to 65 with alopecia areata. Some clones in this sample may be carry-over from other donors' samples. The chain has TRBV3-1 and TRBJ2-3; the match to TRBD2 covers 10 bases. The CDR3 loop reads CASSPWGLADTQYF. The CDR3 region has the DNA TGTGCCAGCAGCCCTTGGGGACTAGCGGATACGCAGTATTTT.